This T cell receptor (beta chain) stems from a study of Ad26.COV2.S vaccination and SARS-CoV-2 variants (dated by TCRdb to the early 2020s). General notes on the study: Donors in the vaccine arm were drawn from COV1001, a phase I-IIa trial of Ad26.COV2.S in healthy adults that was multicentre, randomized, double-blind and placebo-controlled. Dosing of Ad26.COV2.S was intramuscular, at either 5x10^10 or 1x10^11 viral particles, delivered as one shot or as two shots spaced 56 days apart. A total of about 30 samples were included in the TCR-sequenced set, comprising around 20 Ad26.COV2.S vaccine recipients, 5 placebo recipients and 8 SARS-CoV-2 convalescent individuals. The specificity and breadth of SARS-CoV-2-reactive T cell receptors after Ad26.COV2.S vaccination were assessed by TCRbeta repertoire sequencing. Trial participants were randomized into five groups of five: low-dose or high-dose Ad26.COV2.S given once or twice, or placebo on both occasions. Blinding of investigators to trial group allocation was maintained during experiments and outcome assessment. What the research found in general, with its limitations: Non-spike TCR breadth was comparable between vaccine and placebo recipients, consistent with the vaccine containing only spike. The study lacked the statistical power to compare responses across vaccine doses or regimens. According to the authors, total T cell responses may have been underestimated by the TCR breadth and depth analyses. Ad26.COV2.S recipients had higher spike-specific TCR breadth than placebo recipients (P = 0.0014). Substantial breadth of spike-specific CD8+ and CD4+ T cell responses was reported after vaccination.

Points on this clone: Its antigen is still unknown. A read error may produce the germline difference seen at one junction end.

The label giving this sample's treatment or condition can be read as: some 20 received Ad26.COV2.S at low or high dose, single or two shots; about 5 received placebo; per-sample allocation not given. Repertoires of vaccine and placebo recipients were sequenced from samples collected on day 63 after the first injection. Cohort 1b enrolled around 24 adults aged 18-55 years at a single site in Boston, USA, between 29 July and 7 August 2020. Ad26.COV2.S consisted of a replication-incompetent adenovirus type 26 vector by which a prefusion-stabilized SARS-CoV-2 spike protein from the original Wuhan strain was expressed. CDR1 and CDR2 (MNHNY, SVGAGI) derive from the germline V gene (reference sequence). The CDR3 holds 15 amino acids from the cysteine to the phenylalanine. Only the CDR3 region is kept as DNA, spanning 45 bases read in frame from base 1. TCRbeta CDR3 regions were sequenced with the immunoSEQ Assay. After extraction, genomic DNA underwent amplification by bias-controlled multiplex PCR, followed by high-throughput sequencing. From the authors' description of their analysis: Collapsing and filtering of sequences were performed to quantify the absolute abundance of each unique TCRbeta CDR3 region. Usable DNA was measured by amplifying reference genes present in all nucleated cells, and TCRbeta template counts were normalized to that usable DNA to estimate T cell fraction. Repertoire TCRs were annotated as SARS-CoV-2-specific by exact matching of V gene, CDR3 amino acid sequence and J gene to a known reactive TCR set. The reference SARS-CoV-2 TCR set was derived from MIRA and filtered for enrichment in COVID-19-positive ImmuneCODE repertoires, a step that removed public or cross-reactive TCRs. Drawing on the MIRA antigens, annotated TCRs were analysed further at the level of specific ORF or position within ORF. Depth was the summed frequency of annotated unique rearrangements, while breadth was defined as annotated unique rearrangements over total unique productive rearrangements. Two-sided Wilcoxon rank-sum tests were used to compare TCR breadth between groups. TCRdb carries this immuneACCESS record with in-frame sequences only. Its versions omit some clonotypes, under half of them owing to an unresolved V gene in the studies checked, with the rest unexplained. The DNA gave D and trimming, while V, J and clone size come from that table. For this sample the table gives 350,000 to 450,000 clones, of which approximately 81% were detected only once. The biggest ten clones account for 3% to 4% of the sample.

This receptor chain uses TRBV6-6 and TRBJ2-1; the D segment is perhaps TRBD1 or TRBD2, each sharing 5 matched bases. The sequencing here drew on peripheral blood, taken in a trial of Ad26.COV2.S vaccine versus placebo. The sequence derives from a person aged 18-65 years who received the Ad26.COV2.S COVID-19 vaccine or a placebo. The CDR3 region: CASSYEESGRNEPFF. The DNA is as follows: TGTGCCAGCAGTTACGAGGAGTCAGGGAGAAATGAGCCGTTCTTC.